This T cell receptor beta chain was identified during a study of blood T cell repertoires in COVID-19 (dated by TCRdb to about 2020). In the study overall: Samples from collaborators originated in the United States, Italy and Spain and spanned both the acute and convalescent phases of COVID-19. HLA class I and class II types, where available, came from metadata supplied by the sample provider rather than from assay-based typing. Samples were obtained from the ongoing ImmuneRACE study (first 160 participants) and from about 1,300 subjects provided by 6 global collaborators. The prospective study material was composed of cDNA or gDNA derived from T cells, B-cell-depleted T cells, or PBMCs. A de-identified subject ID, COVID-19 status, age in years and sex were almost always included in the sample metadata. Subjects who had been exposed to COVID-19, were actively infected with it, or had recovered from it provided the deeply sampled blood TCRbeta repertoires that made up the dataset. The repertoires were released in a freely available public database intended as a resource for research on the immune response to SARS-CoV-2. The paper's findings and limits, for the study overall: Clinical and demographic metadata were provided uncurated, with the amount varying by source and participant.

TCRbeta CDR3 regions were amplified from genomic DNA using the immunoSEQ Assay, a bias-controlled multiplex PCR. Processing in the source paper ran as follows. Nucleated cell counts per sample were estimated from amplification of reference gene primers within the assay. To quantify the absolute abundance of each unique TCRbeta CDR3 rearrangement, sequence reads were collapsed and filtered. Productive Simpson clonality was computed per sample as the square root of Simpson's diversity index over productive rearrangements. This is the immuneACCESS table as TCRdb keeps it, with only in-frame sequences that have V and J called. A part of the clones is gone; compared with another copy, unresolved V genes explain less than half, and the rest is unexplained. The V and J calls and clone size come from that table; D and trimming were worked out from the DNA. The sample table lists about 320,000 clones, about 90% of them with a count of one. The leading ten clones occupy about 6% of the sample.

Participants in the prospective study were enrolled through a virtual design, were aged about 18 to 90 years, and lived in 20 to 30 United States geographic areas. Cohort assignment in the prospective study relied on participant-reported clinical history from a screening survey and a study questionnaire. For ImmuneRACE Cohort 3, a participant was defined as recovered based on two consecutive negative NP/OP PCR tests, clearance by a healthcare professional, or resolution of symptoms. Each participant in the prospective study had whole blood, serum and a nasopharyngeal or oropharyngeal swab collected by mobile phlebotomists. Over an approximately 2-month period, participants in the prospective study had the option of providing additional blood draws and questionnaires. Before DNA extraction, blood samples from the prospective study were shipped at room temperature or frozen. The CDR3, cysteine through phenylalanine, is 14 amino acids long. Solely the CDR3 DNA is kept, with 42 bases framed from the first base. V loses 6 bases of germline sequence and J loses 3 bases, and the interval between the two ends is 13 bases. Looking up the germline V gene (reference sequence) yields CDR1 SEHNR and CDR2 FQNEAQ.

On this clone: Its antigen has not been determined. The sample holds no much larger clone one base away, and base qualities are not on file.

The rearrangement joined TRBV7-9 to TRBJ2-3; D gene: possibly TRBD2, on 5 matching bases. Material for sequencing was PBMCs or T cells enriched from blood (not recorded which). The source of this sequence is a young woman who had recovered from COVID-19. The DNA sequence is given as TGTGCCAGCAGACTAGGCGGAGGTACAGATACGCAGTATTTT. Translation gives CASRLGGGTDTQYF.